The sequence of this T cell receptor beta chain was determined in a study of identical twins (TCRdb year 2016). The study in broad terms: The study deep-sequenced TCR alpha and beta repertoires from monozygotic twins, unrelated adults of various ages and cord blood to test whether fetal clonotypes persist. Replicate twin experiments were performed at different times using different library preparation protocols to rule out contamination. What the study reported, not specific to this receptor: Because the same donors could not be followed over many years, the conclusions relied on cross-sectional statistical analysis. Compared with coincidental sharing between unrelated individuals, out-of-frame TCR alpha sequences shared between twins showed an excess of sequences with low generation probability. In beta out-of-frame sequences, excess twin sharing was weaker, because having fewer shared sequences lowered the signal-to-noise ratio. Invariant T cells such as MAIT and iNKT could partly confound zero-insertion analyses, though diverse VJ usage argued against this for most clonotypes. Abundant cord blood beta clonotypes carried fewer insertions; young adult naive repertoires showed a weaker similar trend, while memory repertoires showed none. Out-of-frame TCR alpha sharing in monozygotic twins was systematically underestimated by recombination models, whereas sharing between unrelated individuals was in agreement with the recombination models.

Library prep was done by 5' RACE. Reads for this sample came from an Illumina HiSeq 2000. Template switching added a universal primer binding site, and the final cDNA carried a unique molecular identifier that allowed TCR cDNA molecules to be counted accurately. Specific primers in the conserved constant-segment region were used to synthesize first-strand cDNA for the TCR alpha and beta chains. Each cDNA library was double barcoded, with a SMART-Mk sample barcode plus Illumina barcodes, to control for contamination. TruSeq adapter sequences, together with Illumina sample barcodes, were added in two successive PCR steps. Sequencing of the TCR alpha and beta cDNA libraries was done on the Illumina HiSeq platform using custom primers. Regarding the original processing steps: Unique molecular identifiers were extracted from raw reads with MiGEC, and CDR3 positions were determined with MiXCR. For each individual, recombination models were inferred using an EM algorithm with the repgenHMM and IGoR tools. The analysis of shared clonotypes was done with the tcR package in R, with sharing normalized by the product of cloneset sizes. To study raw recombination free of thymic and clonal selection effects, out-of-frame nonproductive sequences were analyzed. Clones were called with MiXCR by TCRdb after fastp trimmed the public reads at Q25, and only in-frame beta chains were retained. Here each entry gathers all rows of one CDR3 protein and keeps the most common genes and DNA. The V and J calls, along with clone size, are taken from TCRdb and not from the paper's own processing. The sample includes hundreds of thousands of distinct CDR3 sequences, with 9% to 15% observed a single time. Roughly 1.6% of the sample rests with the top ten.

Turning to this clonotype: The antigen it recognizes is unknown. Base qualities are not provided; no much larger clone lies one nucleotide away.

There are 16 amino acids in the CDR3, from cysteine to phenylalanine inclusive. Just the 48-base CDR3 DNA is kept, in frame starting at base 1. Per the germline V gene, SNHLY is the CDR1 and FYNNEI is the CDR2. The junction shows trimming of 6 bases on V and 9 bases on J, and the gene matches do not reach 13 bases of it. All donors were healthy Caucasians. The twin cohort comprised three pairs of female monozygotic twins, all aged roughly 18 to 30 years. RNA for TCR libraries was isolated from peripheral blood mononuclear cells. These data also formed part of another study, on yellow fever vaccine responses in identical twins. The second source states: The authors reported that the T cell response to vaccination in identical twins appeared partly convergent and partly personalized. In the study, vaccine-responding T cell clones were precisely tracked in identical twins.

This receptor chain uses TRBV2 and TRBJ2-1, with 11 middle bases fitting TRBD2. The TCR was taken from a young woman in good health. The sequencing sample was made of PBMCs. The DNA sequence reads TGTGCCAGCAGCGATGAGACTAGCGGGATAATGGGTGAGCAGTTCTTC. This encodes CASSDETSGIMGEQFF.